The 21 T cell receptor beta chains reported below all come from one sample, sequenced in a study of blood T cell repertoires in COVID-19. Here immunoSEQ multiplex PCR was the method, and the copy in TCRdb shows in-frame clones only, minus some. The repertoire holds some 120,000 clones, with 88% as singletons. Sequenced input: peripheral blood. These receptors were taken from a human donor in a cohort sampled during active COVID-19.

The chain employs TRBV10-2 and TRBJ2-7, with a tentative D call TRBD2 (5 bases). Germline V gene lookup returns CDR1 WSHSY and CDR2 SAAADI. This CDR3 has 12 residues. V was cut by 6 bases and J by 4 bases, with 10 bases left in between. CDR3 DNA sequence: TGCGCCAGCAGCCCCACTAGTTACGAGCAGTACTTC. Its protein product is CASSPTSYEQYF.

The chain has TRBV18 and TRBJ2-7; 9 nucleotides line up with TRBD1. V lost 5 bases to trimming and J lost 4 bases; unmatched junction nucleotides: 3. Germline CDR1 and CDR2: KGHSH and LQKENI. The CDR3 is 13 residues long. The CDR3 DNA is TGTGCCAGCTCAGGGACAGGGAGTTACGAGCAGTACTTC. As protein: CASSGTGSYEQYF.

The chain uses TRBV11-3 and TRBJ1-1, with 8 bases aligning to TRBD1. CDR1 is SGHNT, CDR2 YENEEA, per germline. With 5 bases clipped from V and 3 bases from J, the junction kept 2 bases outside the gene matches. CDR3 length equals 13 residues. This CDR3 reads CASSPGQDTEAFF. CDR3 sequence (DNA): TGTGCCAGCAGCCCGGGACAGGACACTGAAGCTTTCTTT.

Regarding this clone: One end of the junction varies from germline; a read error may be responsible. The chain has TRBV7-7 and TRBJ2-2; 9 bases are a match to TRBD1. The CDR3 length is 16 residues. CDR1 and CDR2 (germline): SSHAT, FNYEAQ (reference sequence). In DNA form, the CDR3 reads TGTGCTAGCAGCAAAACCGGGACAGGGCTTACCGGGGAGCTGTTTTTT. Its translation: CASSKTGTGLTGELFF.

The CDR3: CASSKGVGYNEQFF. CDR3 coding DNA: TGTGCCAGTAGTAAGGGAGTAGGATACAATGAGCAGTTCTTC. This sequence joins TRBV19 and TRBJ2-1; maybe TRBD2 (5 bases). V lost 4 bases and J lost 4, with 11 bases in between. The CDR3 runs to 14 residues. Germline V gene lookup returns CDR1 LNHDA and CDR2 SQIVND (reference sequence).

This clone was seen only once. The chain employs TRBV4-2 and TRBJ2-1; 11 bases agree with TRBD2. This CDR3 comprises 17 residues. V gave up 3 bases and J gave up 6 bases; unmatched junction bases: 10. CDR1 is LGHNA and CDR2 is YNFKEQ in the germline V gene. The CDR3, as DNA: TGTGCCAGCAGCCATCGGGGGGGGACTAGCGGTTCCAATGAGCAGTTCTTC. Its protein is CASSHRGGTSGSNEQFF.

CDR3 nucleotide sequence: TGTGCCAGCAGCCAAGGAGAAGGGGTTTACAATGAGCAGTTCTTC. Its protein product is CASSQGEGVYNEQFF. This chain links TRBV3-1 (or the pseudogene TRBV3-2) with TRBJ2-1; a weak D match, TRBD1 (5 bases). This CDR3 has 15 amino acids. Germline V gene data show CDR1 as LGHDT and CDR2 as YNNKEL (reference sequence). The V and J ends lost 1 base and 4 bases respectively, with 11 bases between them.

The chain has TRBV6-1 and TRBJ2-3; perhaps TRBD2 as D (7 bases). CDR1 and CDR2 from the germline V gene are MNHNS and SASEGT. Trimming stripped 4 bases from V and 2 bases from J, with 16 bases between. CDR3 size: 16 residues. CDR3 bases: TGTGCCAGCAGTGGAACGGGTGGGGGGGCCACAGATACGCAGTATTTT. Translation: CASSGTGGGATDTQYF.

The chain couples TRBV2 to TRBJ1-2, with 11 positions matching TRBD1. The V gene end was trimmed by 9 bases and the J gene end by 6 bases; junction bases not matched to a gene: 6. The CDR3 is 13 amino acids. Germline V lookup: CDR1 SNHLY, CDR2 FYNNEI. CDR3 sequence (DNA): TGTGCCAGGAACTCGGGACAGGGGGATGGCTACACCTTC. This sequence encodes CARNSGQGDGYTF. The full variable domain, completed using reference TRBV2 and TRBJ1-2, is EPEVTQTPSHQVTQMGQEVILRCVPISNHLYFYWYRQILGQKVEFLVSFYNNEISEKSEIFDDQFSVERPDGSNFTLKIRSTKLEDSAMYFCARNSGQGDGYTFGSGTRLTVV.

This chain connects TRBV24-1 to TRBJ2-5; D may be TRBD2 (5 bases). Trimming shortened V by 4 bases and J by 9 bases, and 20 bases separated the two germline ends. Germline CDR1 and CDR2: KGHDR and SFDVKD. The CDR3 runs to 15 residues. CDR3 in DNA: TGTGCCACCAGTGACCCGTTGGGAGCCCATGGGGCCCAGTACTTC. Amino acids: CATSDPLGAHGAQYF.

The rearrangement joins TRBV5-8 to TRBJ2-6, with 7 positions matching TRBD2. Germline CDR1 is SGHTS and CDR2 is YDEGEE. This CDR3 has 15 residues. J lost 2 bases, V lost 6 bases, and 5 bases had no gene match. For the CDR3, the DNA is TGTGCCAGCACCCATGGGGGGGCTGGGGCCAACGTCCTGACTTTC. Residues: CASTHGGAGANVLTF.

CDR3 in DNA: TGCGCCAGCAGCTCGTATAGGTCGAGAGGGGAGACCCAGTACTTC. Translating it yields CASSSYRSRGETQYF. V usage is TRBV5-1 and J usage is TRBJ2-5; possibly TRBD2 for D (5 bases). The CDR3 runs 15 residues. Germline assignment: CDR1 SGHRS and CDR2 YFSETQ. V lost 3 bases and J lost 5, with 17 bases in between.

The V gene is TRBV6-5, the J gene TRBJ1-1, with TRBD1 as a possible D gene (6 bases). Germline-derived CDR1 and CDR2 are MNHEY and SVGAGI. V lost 11 bases and J lost 2, with 12 bases in between. This CDR3 is 12 amino acids long. The CDR3 loop reads CAGGPINTEAFF. The CDR3 DNA reads as TGTGCCGGGGGCCCGATAAACACTGAAGCTTTCTTT.

As concerns this clone: The same CDR3 arises from other DNA sequences in this sample as well. CDR3 sequence (DNA): TGTGCCAGCAGCTTAGGCCAGGGAACCGGGGAGCTGTTTTTT. It is translated as CASSLGQGTGELFF. This sequence joins TRBV11-3 and TRBJ2-2; D possibly corresponds to TRBD1 (5 bases). CDR1 SGHNT and CDR2 YENEEA come from the germline V gene. Trimming removed 1 base from V and 5 bases from J, with 8 bases in between. This CDR3 has 14 residues.

V is TRBV30 and J is TRBJ2-3; D may be TRBD1 (5 bases). V dropped 5 bases and J dropped 5 bases, with 5 bases sitting between them. Germline V CDR1 and CDR2: GTSNPN, SVGIG (reference sequence). The length of the CDR3 is 10 residues. The CDR3 DNA reads as TGTGCCTGGCAGGGAGATACGCAGTATTTT. Amino acids: CAWQGDTQYF.

This clone was counted between two and nine times. The chain has TRBV3-1 (or the pseudogene TRBV3-2) and TRBJ1-2, with D unclear. This CDR3 has 13 residues. Germline CDR1 is LGHDT and CDR2 is YNNKEL (reference sequence). The V end lost 4 bases, the J end lost 7 bases, and 13 bases lay between the germline ends. CDR3 region: CASSRPPWSGYTF. DNA for the CDR3: TGTGCCAGCAGCCGTCCTCCGTGGAGTGGCTACACCTTC.

The chain couples TRBV7-6 to TRBJ2-2; 8 positions agree with TRBD1. The V and J ends lost 5 bases and 2 bases, in that order; junction bases with no gene match: 7. The CDR3 runs 16 residues. Germline loops: CDR1 SGHVS, CDR2 FNYEAQ. The CDR3 DNA follows: TGTGCCAGCAGCCCAGGACAGGGTACCAACACCGGGGAGCTGTTTTTT. Translation gives CASSPGQGTNTGELFF.

The rearrangement uses TRBV3-1 (or the pseudogene TRBV3-2) and TRBJ2-1; 7 nucleotides match TRBD2. V was clipped by 4 bases and J by 4 bases; unmatched bases: 4. This CDR3 region has 14 residues. Per germline, CDR1 LGHDT and CDR2 YNNKEL (reference sequence). Here the CDR3 reads CASSPGLNYNEQFF. For the CDR3, the DNA is TGTGCCAGCAGCCCGGGACTAAATTACAATGAGCAGTTCTTC.

The chain recombines TRBV4-1 with TRBJ2-7; possibly TRBD2 for D (6 bases). V lost 0 bases and J lost 6, with 15 bases in between. The CDR3 sequence is 15 residues long. Per germline, CDR1 MGHRA and CDR2 YSYEKL. In nucleotides, the CDR3 is TGCGCCAGCAGCCAAGATGGGGGGTCCTACGGCGAGCAGTACTTC. As protein: CASSQDGGSYGEQYF.

The chain recombines TRBV7-9 with TRBJ1-1; tentatively, D is TRBD1 (5 bases). With 2 bases removed from V and 4 bases from J, the gap between germline ends came to 8 bases. Germline CDR1 SEHNR, CDR2 FQNEAQ (reference sequence). The CDR3 is 13 residues long. CDR3: CASSLQGLTEAFF. CDR3 DNA sequence: TGTGCCAGCAGCTTACAGGGTCTCACTGAAGCTTTCTTT.

There are a few counts of this clone. The J gene is TRBJ2-7, the V gene TRBV10-3; 7 positions match TRBD1. The CDR3 extends over 17 amino acids. V was clipped by 4 bases and J by 2 bases; unmatched bases: 14. Germline V gene data show CDR1 as ENHRY and CDR2 as SYGVKD. The CDR3 coding sequence is TGTGCCATCAGTGCCTCCTACAGGGGTCACTCCCCCTACGAGCAGTACTTC. Amino acids: CAISASYRGHSPYEQYF.